A single sample gave rise to the 14 T cell receptor beta chains below, sequenced in a study of OX40 agonist ivuxolimab in advanced cancers. Some clones are missing from TCRdb's copy, which holds only in-frame ones; the method was immunoSEQ multiplex PCR. Of roughly 70,000 clones in the sample, roughly 82% were seen once. The source was CD4+ or CD8+ T cells sorted from blood, collected in a trial of the OX40 agonist ivuxolimab. Receptors were obtained from an adult with an advanced solid tumor such as melanoma, head and neck, liver or kidney cancer.

The genes are TRBV19 and TRBJ2-7; D possibly uses TRBD1 or TRBD2 (5 bases each). From germline, CDR1 is LNHDA and CDR2 SQIVND (reference sequence). V lost 5 bases and J 3 bases, leaving 17 bases between the germline ends. The CDR3 has 15 residues. CDR3 sequence reads: CASSQPGRAIYEQYF. In nucleotides, the CDR3 is TGTGCCAGTAGTCAGCCGGGACGGGCAATCTACGAGCAGTACTTC. The full variable domain, with the rest looked up from reference TRBV19 and TRBJ2-7, is DGGITQSPKYLFRKEGQNVTLSCEQNLNHDAMYWYRQDPGQGLRLIYYSQIVNDFQKGDIAEGYSVSREKKESFPLTVTSAQKNPTAFYLCASSQPGRAIYEQYFGPGTRLTVT.

J is TRBJ2-4 and V is TRBV2, with D possibly TRBD2 on 5 matching bases. With 3 bases removed from V and 5 bases from J, the gap between germline ends came to 8 bases. Germline CDR1 and CDR2: SNHLY and FYNNEI. The CDR3 has 13 amino acids. The CDR3 bases are TGTGCCAGCAGTGATGGGCGGGAAAACATTCAGTACTTC. This gives the protein CASSDGRENIQYF. The full variable domain, rest sourced from reference TRBV2 and TRBJ2-4, is EPEVTQTPSHQVTQMGQEVILRCVPISNHLYFYWYRQILGQKVEFLVSFYNNEISEKSEIFDDQFSVERPDGSNFTLKIRSTKLEDSAMYFCASSDGRENIQYFGAGTRLSVL.

V and J are TRBV2 and TRBJ2-3; D might be TRBD2 (5 bases). The CDR3 consists of 18 residues. Germline assignment: CDR1 SNHLY and CDR2 FYNNEI. V was cut by 3 bases and J by 0 bases, with 19 bases left in between. The CDR3 sequence: CASSEEEDFYSSTDTQYF. The CDR3 region has the DNA TGTGCCAGCAGTGAGGAAGAGGACTTTTATTCGAGCACAGATACGCAGTATTTT.

The chain carries TRBV5-1 and TRBJ2-1; a weak D match, TRBD1 (5 bases). V was shortened by 0 bases and J by 4 bases, with 11 bases between the two germline ends. The V gene's germline CDR1 is SGHRS and CDR2 YFSETQ. The CDR3 contains 15 residues. CDR3 in amino acids: CASSLASTGYNEQFF. CDR3 bases: TGCGCCAGCAGCTTGGCCTCAACAGGTTACAATGAGCAGTTCTTC.

The chain links TRBV28 to TRBJ1-4; D uncertain. The CDR3 totals 15 residues. The germline gives CDR1 MDHEN, CDR2 SYDVKM. The V gene lost 7 bases and the J gene lost 4 bases, with 16 bases spanning the gap. The CDR3 sequence: CASKREGVFNEKLFF. The CDR3 DNA sequence: TGTGCCAGCAAAAGGGAAGGCGTTTTTAATGAAAAACTGTTTTTT.

The V and J genes are TRBV7-9 and TRBJ2-3; D is perhaps TRBD2 (7 bases). This CDR3 comprises 16 residues. Germline values: CDR1 SEHNR, CDR2 FQNEAQ (reference sequence). Between the trimmed V and J ends, which lost 5 bases and 2 bases, there was a span of 17 bases. This chain's CDR3 is CASSPWGGASTDTQYF. Here the CDR3 DNA reads TGTGCCAGCAGCCCATGGGGGGGGGCTTCCACAGATACGCAGTATTTT.

The V and J genes are TRBV7-7 and TRBJ2-1; 9 nucleotides match TRBD1. V lost 5 bases to trimming and J lost 2 bases; unmatched junction nucleotides: 1. The V gene's germline CDR1 is SSHAT and CDR2 FNYEAQ (reference sequence). This CDR3 has 14 residues. CDR3 residues: CASSRTGAYNEQFF. CDR3 nucleotide sequence: TGTGCCAGCAGCCGGACAGGGGCCTACAATGAGCAGTTCTTC.

This chain connects TRBV18 to TRBJ2-2; no definite D call. V lost 3 bases and J 1 base, leaving 9 bases between the germline ends. The CDR3 runs to 15 residues. CDR1 KGHSH and CDR2 LQKENI come from the germline V gene. This CDR3 is CASSPPAWNTGELFF. The CDR3 coding sequence is TGTGCCAGCTCACCGCCTGCCTGGAACACCGGGGAGCTGTTTTTT.

CDR3 amino acids: CASTAGTGGREQYF. In nucleotides, the CDR3 is TGTGCCAGCACTGCCGGGACTGGGGGACGGGAGCAGTACTTC. The chain combines TRBV28 with TRBJ2-7; perhaps TRBD2 as D (6 bases). Per germline, CDR1 MDHEN and CDR2 SYDVKM. CDR3 length: 14 residues. V was clipped by 7 bases and J by 7 bases, with 20 bases between them.

The rearrangement links TRBV18 to TRBJ1-5; D ambiguous. CDR1 and CDR2 from the germline V gene are KGHSH and LQKENI. This CDR3 has 12 residues. Trimming cost V 2 bases and J 4 bases, with 3 bases left between them. The CDR3, as DNA: TGTGCCAGCTCACCAACGAATCAGCCCCAGCATTTT. This codes for CASSPTNQPQHF.

The J gene is TRBJ2-3, the V gene TRBV7-2; D is unclear. The CDR3 contains 14 residues. CDR1 and CDR2 (germline): SGHTA, FQGNSA. Trimming stripped 2 bases from V and 2 bases from J, with 8 bases between. In DNA form, the CDR3 reads TGTGCCAGCAGCTTATACCGCACCACAGATACGCAGTATTTT. Translating gives CASSLYRTTDTQYF.

The chain recombines TRBV6-5 with TRBJ2-2, with 12 bases that match TRBD1. Germline values: CDR1 MNHEY, CDR2 SVGAGI. Trimming at V came to 7 bases and at J to 9 bases, leaving 9 bases not matched to a gene. The CDR3 is 15 residues long. The CDR3: CASTDLGQGARELFF. The CDR3 coding sequence is TGTGCCAGCACCGACCTGGGACAGGGGGCCCGGGAGCTGTTTTTT.

The chain carries TRBV7-9 and TRBJ2-6; D possibly matches TRBD1 or TRBD2 (6 bases each). Germline CDR1 reads SEHNR; CDR2 reads FQNEAQ (reference sequence). This CDR3 is 16 amino acids long. V shed 2 bases and J shed 4 bases, with 12 bases lying between them. CDR3 region: CASSLWGDNGANVLTF. CDR3 nucleotide sequence: TGTGCCAGCAGCTTATGGGGGGACAACGGGGCCAACGTCCTGACTTTC.

This chain joins TRBV5-6 and TRBJ2-3; 7 nucleotides agree with TRBD2. The CDR3 runs to 17 residues. The V gene's germline CDR1 is SGHDT and CDR2 YYEEEE. With 4 bases clipped from V and 1 base from J, the junction kept 12 bases outside the gene matches. CDR3: CASSPVSFAGGTDTQYF. CDR3 bases: TGTGCCAGCAGCCCCGTGTCCTTCGCGGGGGGCACAGATACGCAGTATTTT.